Sequencing of this T cell receptor beta chain was carried out in a study of cytomegalovirus exposure and HLA in healthy donors. With 60 Vbeta and 13 Jbeta primers, the PCR was carried out. Clones were read by immunoSEQ multiplex PCR, and TCRdb kept only the in-frame ones, dropping some. This table holds 160,000 or so clones, 82% found once. This CDR3 is built from 17 residues. Germline lookup yields CDR1 SNHLY and CDR2 FYNNEI. V shed 6 bases and J shed 1 base, with 19 bases lying between them. General observations from the study: Researchers left out some V segments, among them TRBV6-2 and TRBV6-3, as indistinguishable.

In this sample, this clone turned up once. Its antigen remains unidentified. Sequencing was carried out using PBMCs. The TCR comes from a man in his forties or fifties in good health and CMV-seropositive. V is TRBV2 and J is TRBJ2-1, with a possible D match to TRBD2 (6 bases). DNA of the CDR3: TGTGCCAGCAGCGGCAACTTGGGGACTCCTTCCTACAATGAGCAGTTCTTC. Translated, it gives CASSGNLGTPSYNEQFF.